The source of this T cell receptor (beta chain) is a study of cytomegalovirus exposure and HLA in healthy donors. Trimming took off 3 bases at V and 7 bases at J, with 13 bases between the two ends. Germline V gene data show CDR1 as MGHRA and CDR2 as YSYEKL. The length of the CDR3 is 13 residues. Notes on this clone: Its antigen is not known.

PCR was performed using 60 Vbeta and 13 Jbeta primers. Data came from immunoSEQ multiplex PCR; TCRdb stores just in-frame clones and leaves some out. This table holds some 170,000 clones, about 75% found once. Whole-study findings and limits: Most TCR sequences showed up rarely, but some public TCRs showed up in many donors. The study recorded around 160 TCR beta chains that were cytomegalovirus-associated. It was taken for granted in presence/absence analyses that sequencing depth across donors was roughly uniform.

The V and J genes are TRBV4-1 and TRBJ2-7; no definite D call. The TCR originated in a man aged 35 to 55 in good health and CMV-seropositive. The sample comprised PBMCs. In DNA, the CDR3 is TGCGCCAGCAGCCAGCGCTTAAAAGAAGAGCAGTACTTC. This encodes CASSQRLKEEQYF.